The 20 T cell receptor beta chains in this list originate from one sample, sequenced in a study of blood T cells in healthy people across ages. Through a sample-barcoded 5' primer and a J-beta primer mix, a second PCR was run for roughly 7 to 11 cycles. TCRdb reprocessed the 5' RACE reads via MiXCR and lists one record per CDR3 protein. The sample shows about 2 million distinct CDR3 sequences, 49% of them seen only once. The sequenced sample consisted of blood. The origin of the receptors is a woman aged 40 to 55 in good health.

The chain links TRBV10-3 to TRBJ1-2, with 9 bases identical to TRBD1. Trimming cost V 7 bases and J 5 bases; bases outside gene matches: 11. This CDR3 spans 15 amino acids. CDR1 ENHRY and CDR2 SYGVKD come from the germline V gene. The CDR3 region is CAIINGTGSNYGYTF. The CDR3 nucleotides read TGTGCCATCATTAACGGGACAGGGAGTAATTATGGCTACACCTTC.

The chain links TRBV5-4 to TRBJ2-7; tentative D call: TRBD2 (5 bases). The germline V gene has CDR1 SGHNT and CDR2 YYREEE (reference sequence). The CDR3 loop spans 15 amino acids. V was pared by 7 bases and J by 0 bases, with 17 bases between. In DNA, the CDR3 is TGTGCCAGCTCTATTCACCCTGCGGGCTCCTACGAGCAGTACTTC. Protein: CASSIHPAGSYEQYF.

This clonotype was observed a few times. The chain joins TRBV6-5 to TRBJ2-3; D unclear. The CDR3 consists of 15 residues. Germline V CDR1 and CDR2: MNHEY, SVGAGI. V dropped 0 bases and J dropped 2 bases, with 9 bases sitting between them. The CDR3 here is CASSYSPVVTDTQYF. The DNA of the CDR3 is TGTGCCAGCAGTTACTCTCCAGTAGTCACAGATACGCAGTATTTT.

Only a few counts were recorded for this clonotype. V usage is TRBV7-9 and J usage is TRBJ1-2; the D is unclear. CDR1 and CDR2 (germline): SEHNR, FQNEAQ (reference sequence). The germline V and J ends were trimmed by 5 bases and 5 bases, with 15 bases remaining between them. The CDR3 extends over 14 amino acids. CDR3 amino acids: CASSQERETYGYTF. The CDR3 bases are TGTGCCAGCAGCCAGGAAAGGGAGACGTATGGCTACACCTTC.

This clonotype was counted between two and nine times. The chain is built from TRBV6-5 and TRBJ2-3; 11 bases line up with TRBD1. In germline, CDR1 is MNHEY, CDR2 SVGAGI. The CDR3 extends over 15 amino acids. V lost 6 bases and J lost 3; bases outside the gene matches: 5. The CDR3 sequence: CASRKGQGETDTQYF. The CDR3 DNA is TGTGCCAGCAGAAAGGGACAGGGGGAGACAGATACGCAGTATTTT.

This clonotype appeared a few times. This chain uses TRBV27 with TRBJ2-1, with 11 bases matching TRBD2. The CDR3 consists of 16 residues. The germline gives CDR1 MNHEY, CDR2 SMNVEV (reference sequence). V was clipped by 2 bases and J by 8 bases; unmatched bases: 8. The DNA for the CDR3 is TGTGCCAGCAGTTTAGTCCTAGCGGGGGGCGTGGATGAGCAGTTCTTC. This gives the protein CASSLVLAGGVDEQFF.

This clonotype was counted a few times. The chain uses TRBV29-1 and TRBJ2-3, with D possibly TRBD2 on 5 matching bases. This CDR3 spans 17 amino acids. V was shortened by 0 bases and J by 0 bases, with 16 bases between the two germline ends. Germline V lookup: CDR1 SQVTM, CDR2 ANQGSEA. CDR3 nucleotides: TGCAGCGTTGAAGATTTTGGACTGAGTTTAAGCACAGATACGCAGTATTTT. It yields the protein CSVEDFGLSLSTDTQYF.

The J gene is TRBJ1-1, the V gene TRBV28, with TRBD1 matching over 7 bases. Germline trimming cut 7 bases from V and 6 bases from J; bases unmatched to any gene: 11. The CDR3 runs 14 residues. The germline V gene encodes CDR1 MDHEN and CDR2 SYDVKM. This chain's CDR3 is CASIRGGYMPEAFF. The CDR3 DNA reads TGTGCCAGCATTAGAGGGGGCTACATGCCTGAAGCTTTCTTT.

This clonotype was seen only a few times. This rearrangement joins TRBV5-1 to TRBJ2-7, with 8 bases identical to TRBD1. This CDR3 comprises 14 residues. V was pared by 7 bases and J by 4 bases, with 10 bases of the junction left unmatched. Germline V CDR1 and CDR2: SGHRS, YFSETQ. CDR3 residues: CASSWSGGGYEQYF. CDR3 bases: TGCGCCAGCTCTTGGTCAGGGGGCGGATACGAGCAGTACTTC.

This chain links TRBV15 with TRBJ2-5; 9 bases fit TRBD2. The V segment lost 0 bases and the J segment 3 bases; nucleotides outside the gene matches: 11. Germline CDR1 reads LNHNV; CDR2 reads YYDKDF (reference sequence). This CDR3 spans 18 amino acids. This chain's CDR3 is CATSRDGGSGGSKETQYF. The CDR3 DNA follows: TGTGCCACCAGCAGAGATGGTGGTAGCGGGGGTTCGAAAGAGACCCAGTACTTC.

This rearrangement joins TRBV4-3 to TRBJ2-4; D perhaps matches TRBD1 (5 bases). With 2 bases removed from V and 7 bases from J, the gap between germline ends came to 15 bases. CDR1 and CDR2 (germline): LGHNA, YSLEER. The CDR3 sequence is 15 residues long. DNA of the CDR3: TGCGCCAGCAGCCAAATTACAGGCGCGGTGAACATTCAGTACTTC. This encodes CASSQITGAVNIQYF.

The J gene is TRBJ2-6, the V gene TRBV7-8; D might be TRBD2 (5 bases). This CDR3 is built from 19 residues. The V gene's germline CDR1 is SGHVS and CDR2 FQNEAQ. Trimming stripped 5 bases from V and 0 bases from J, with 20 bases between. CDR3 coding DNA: TGTGCCAGCAGCCCCTCGGAGGACCCAGGCCCCTCTGGGGCCAACGTCCTGACTTTC. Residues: CASSPSEDPGPSGANVLTF.

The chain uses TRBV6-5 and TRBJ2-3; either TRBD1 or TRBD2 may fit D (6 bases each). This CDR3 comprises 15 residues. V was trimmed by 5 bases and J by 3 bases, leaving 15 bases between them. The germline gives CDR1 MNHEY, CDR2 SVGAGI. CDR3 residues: CASSGGGAITDTQYF. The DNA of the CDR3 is TGTGCCAGCAGTGGAGGGGGAGCGATAACAGATACGCAGTATTTT.

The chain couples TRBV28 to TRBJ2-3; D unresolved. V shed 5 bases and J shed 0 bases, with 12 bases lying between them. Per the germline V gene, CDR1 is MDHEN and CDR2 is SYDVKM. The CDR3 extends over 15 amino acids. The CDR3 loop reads CASSTDVESTDTQYF. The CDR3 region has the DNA TGTGCCAGCAGTACAGACGTGGAAAGCACAGATACGCAGTATTTT.

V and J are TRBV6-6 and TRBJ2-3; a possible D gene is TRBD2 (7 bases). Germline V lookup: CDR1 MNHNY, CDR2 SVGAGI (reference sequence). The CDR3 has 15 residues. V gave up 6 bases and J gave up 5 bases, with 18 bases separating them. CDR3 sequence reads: CASRNTGGVRDTQYF. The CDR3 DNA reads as TGTGCCAGCAGGAACACGGGGGGCGTTCGAGATACGCAGTATTTT.

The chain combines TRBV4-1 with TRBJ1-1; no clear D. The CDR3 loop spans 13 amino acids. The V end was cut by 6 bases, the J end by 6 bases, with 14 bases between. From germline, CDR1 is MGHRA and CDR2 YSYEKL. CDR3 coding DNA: TGCGCCAGCAGGACCGACGGGTATGCTGAAGCTTTCTTT. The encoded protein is CASRTDGYAEAFF.

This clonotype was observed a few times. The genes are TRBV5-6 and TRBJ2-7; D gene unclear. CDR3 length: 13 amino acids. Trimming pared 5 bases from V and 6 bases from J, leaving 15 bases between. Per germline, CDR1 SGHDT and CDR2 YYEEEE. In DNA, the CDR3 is TGTGCCAGCAGATCCGGTGAAGCGCGCGAGCAGTACTTC. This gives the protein CASRSGEAREQYF. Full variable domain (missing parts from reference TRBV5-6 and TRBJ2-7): DAGVTQSPTHLIKTRGQQVTLRCSPKSGHDTVSWYQQALGQGPQFIFQYYEEEERQRGNFPDRFSGHQFPNYSSELNVNALLLGDSALYLCASRSGEAREQYFGPGTRLTVT.

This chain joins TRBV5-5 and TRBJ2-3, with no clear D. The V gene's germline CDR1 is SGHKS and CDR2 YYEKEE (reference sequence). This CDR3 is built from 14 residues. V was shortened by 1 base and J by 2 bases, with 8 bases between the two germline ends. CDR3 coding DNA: TGTGCCAGCAGCTTGAGTACAGACACAGATACGCAGTATTTT. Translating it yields CASSLSTDTDTQYF.

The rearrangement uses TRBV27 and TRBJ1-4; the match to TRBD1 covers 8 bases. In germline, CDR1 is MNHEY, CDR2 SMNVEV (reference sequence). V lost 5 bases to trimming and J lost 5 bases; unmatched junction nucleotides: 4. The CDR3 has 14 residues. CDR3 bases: TGTGCCAGCAGTGGAAACAGGGGGAATGAAAAACTGTTTTTT. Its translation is CASSGNRGNEKLFF.

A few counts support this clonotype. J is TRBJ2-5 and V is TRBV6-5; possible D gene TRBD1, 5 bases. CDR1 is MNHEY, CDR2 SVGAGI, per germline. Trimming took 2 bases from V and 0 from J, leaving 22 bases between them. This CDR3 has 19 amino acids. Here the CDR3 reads CASSYRAASRALYQETQYF. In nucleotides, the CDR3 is TGTGCCAGCAGTTACCGCGCCGCATCCAGGGCCCTATACCAAGAGACCCAGTACTTC.